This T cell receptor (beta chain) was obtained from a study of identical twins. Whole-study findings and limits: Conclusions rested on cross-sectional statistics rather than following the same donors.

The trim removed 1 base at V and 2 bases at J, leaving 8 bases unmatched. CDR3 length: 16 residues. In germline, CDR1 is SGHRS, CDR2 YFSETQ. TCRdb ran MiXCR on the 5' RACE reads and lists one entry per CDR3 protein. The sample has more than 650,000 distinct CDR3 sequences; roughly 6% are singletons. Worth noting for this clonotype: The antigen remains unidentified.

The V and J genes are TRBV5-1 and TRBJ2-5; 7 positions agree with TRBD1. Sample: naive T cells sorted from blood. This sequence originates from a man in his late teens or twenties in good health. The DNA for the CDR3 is TGCGCCAGCAGCTTGCCCATAGGGACAGCTCAAGAGACCCAGTACTTC. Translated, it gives CASSLPIGTAQETQYF.